This T cell receptor (beta chain) was found in a study of blood T cells in healthy people across ages. The wider study: Every two T cells gave about one barcoded beta molecule via template switching. Overall study findings and caveats: It was held that the diversity estimates obtained from one million T cells were underestimates.

Then a second PCR, running roughly 6 to 11 cycles, was carried out with a sample-barcoded 5' primer and a J-beta primer mix. MiXCR was run by TCRdb on the 5' RACE reads, yielding one entry per CDR3 protein. Among about 830,000 distinct CDR3 sequences listed, over 45% were seen once. The CDR3 runs to 15 residues. CDR1 and CDR2 from the germline V gene are DFQATT and SNEGSKA (reference sequence). V was trimmed by 5 bases and J by 4 bases, leaving 20 bases between them. This clonotype was seen a handful of times. The antigen remains unidentified. The receptor was derived from a young man in good health. The sequencing sample was made of blood. The chain joins TRBV20-1 to TRBJ1-2; D is perhaps TRBD1 (5 bases). The CDR3 DNA reads as TGCAGTGCTCCTACCCTTGGGGGGGGTGGCTATGGCTACACCTTC. Translating it yields CSAPTLGGGGYGYTF.